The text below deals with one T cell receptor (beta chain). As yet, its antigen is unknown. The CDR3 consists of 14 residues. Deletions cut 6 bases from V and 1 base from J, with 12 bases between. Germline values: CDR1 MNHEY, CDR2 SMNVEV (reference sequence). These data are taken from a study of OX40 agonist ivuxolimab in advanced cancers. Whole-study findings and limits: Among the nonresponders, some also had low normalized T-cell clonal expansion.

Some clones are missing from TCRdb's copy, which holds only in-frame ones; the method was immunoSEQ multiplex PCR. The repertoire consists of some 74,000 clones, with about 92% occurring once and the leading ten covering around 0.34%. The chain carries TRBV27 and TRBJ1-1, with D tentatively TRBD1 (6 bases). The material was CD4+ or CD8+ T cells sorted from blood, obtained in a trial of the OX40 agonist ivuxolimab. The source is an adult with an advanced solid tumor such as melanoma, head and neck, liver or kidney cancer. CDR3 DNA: TGTGCCAGCAGCCTAGCCAGGGGGAACACTGAAGCTTTCTTT. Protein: CASSLARGNTEAFF.